This is a list of T cell receptor beta chains from one sample in a study of cytomegalovirus exposure and HLA in healthy donors. Libraries were prepared by immunoSEQ multiplex PCR; TCRdb keeps only in-frame clonotypes and omits some of them. The sample includes some 130,000 clones, approximately 84% of them seen just once. Sequencing input: PBMCs. These receptors were collected from a young man in good health and CMV-seropositive. Each CDR3 is given with its conserved first and last residue. The order of the fields is V gene, J gene, clone size, D gene, CDR3 DNA, CDR3 protein. A D gene is named only where the DNA matches it firmly. A row's size may be missing; if present it is once, few, many or a size class.

>TRBV20-1|TRBJ2-7|few|-
TGCAGTGCTAGAATGGGCCACGAGCAGTACTTC
CSARMGHEQYF
>TRBV5-1|TRBJ2-5|-|-
TGCGCCAGCAGCGGCGGACTCGGAGAGACCCAGTACTTC
CASSGGLGETQYF
>TRBV11-2|TRBJ1-1|once|TRBD1
TGTGCCAGCAGCTCAAACCTCGCAGGGGGTAGTGAAGCTTTCTTT
CASSSNLAGGSEAFF
>TRBV7-2|TRBJ2-1|-|TRBD2
TGTGCCAGCAGCCCCCAGAGCGGGGGGGCCTCCTACAATGAGCAGTTCTTC
CASSPQSGGASYNEQFF
>TRBV25-1|TRBJ2-1|-|TRBD1
TGTGCCAGTGGACAGGGAACATACAATGAGCAGTTCTTC
CASGQGTYNEQFF
>TRBV2|TRBJ2-3|-|TRBD1
TGTGCCAGCTCCATAACGCCGACAGGGACCCGCACAGATACGCAGTATTTT
CASSITPTGTRTDTQYF
>TRBV6-5|TRBJ2-2|-|TRBD1
TGTGCCAGCAACCTACAGGGGGCTGGTGGGGAGCTGTTTTTT
CASNLQGAGGELFF
>TRBV7-9|TRBJ2-2|once|-
TGTGCCAGCAGCCAACGACAGATCGGGACCGGGGAGCTGTTTTTT
CASSQRQIGTGELFF
>TRBV9|TRBJ1-3|-|TRBD1
TGTGCCAGCAGCGCGACAGGGGGCGGTGGAAACACCATATATTTT
CASSATGGGGNTIYF
>TRBV5-3|TRBJ1-1|-|TRBD1
TGTGCCAGAAGCTTGGAGGACAGGGCTGAAGCTTTCTTT
CARSLEDRAEAFF
>TRBV15|TRBJ2-1|-|-
TGTGCCACCAGCAGAGAAATCCTGGGGGCCCCAGGTGTAAATGAGCAGTTCTTC
CATSREILGAPGVNEQFF
>TRBV27|TRBJ2-7|-|TRBD1
TGTGCCAGCAGTTTTGACAGGGTGGGTTACGAGCAGTACTTC
CASSFDRVGYEQYF
>TRBV15|TRBJ1-6|-|-
TGTGCCACCACAGTCGGACATAACATTAATTCACCCCTCCACTTT
CATTVGHNINSPLHF
>TRBV7-9|TRBJ2-7|-|TRBD1
TGTGCCAGCAGCCGGGGACAGGGTTGGGTATACGAGCAGTACTTC
CASSRGQGWVYEQYF
>TRBV5-1|TRBJ1-1|-|TRBD1
TGCGCCAGCAGCTTGACAGGGGTCCGGACTGAAGCTTTCTTT
CASSLTGVRTEAFF
>TRBV15|TRBJ2-1|-|TRBD2
TGTGCCACCAGCAGAGATGGGAGCGGGGGAGAGCAGTTCTTC
CATSRDGSGGEQFF
>TRBV5-1|TRBJ1-1|many|-
TGCGCCAGCAGCCCGGAGGAGGCCATGAACACTGAAGCTTTCTTT
CASSPEEAMNTEAFF
>TRBV4-2|TRBJ1-2|few|TRBD1
TGTGCCAGCAGCCAAGGGGGACTTGAACAGGGGGCTGAAAGTAGTGGCTACACCTTC
CASSQGGLEQGAESSGYTF
>TRBV18|TRBJ2-3|-|TRBD1
TGTGCCAGCGCCCGGGACAGGGGTAAATCGGATACGCAGTATTTT
CASARDRGKSDTQYF
>TRBV15|TRBJ2-5|-|-
TGTGCCACCAGCAGGGAGGGGAGCGGGGAGACCCAGTACTTC
CATSREGSGETQYF
>TRBV29-1|TRBJ1-2|-|TRBD1
TGCAGCGTTGAGGTCAGGGGGATTACCTCTCGGGGCTACACCTTC
CSVEVRGITSRGYTF
>TRBV6-6|TRBJ1-2|-|-
TGTGCCAGCAGTTACAGGGAGGTTAACTATGGCTACACCTTC
CASSYREVNYGYTF
>TRBV29-1|TRBJ1-1|-|TRBD1
TGCAGCGCTCGAACACAGGGGTACACTGAAGCTTTCTTT
CSARTQGYTEAFF
>TRBV7-2|TRBJ2-7|-|-
TGTGCCAGCAGTTTTACCCCAGGGTTAAGCGAGCAGTACTTC
CASSFTPGLSEQYF
>TRBV5-4|TRBJ2-7|-|-
TGTGCCAGCAGCTTGGAACCGGGCAGGGCGTACGAGCAGTACTTC
CASSLEPGRAYEQYF
>TRBV5-1|TRBJ2-1|-|-
TGCGCCAGCAGCTCCGCACTCGGGGTAAGGTACAATGAGCAGTTCTTC
CASSSALGVRYNEQFF
>TRBV4-2|TRBJ2-7|-|TRBD2
TGTGCCAGCAGCCAAGGCGGGGGAACCCTCTACGAGCAGTACTTC
CASSQGGGTLYEQYF
>TRBV5-4|TRBJ2-7|-|-
TGTGCCAGCAGCTTGGAAGGGGGTAGGTACGAGCAGTACTTC
CASSLEGGRYEQYF
>TRBV5-1|TRBJ2-2|-|TRBD2
TGCGCCAGCAGCTTGGGAGTGACTAGCGGAAACACCGGGGAGCTGTTTTTT
CASSLGVTSGNTGELFF
>TRBV19|TRBJ2-1|-|TRBD2
TGTGCCAGTAGTATGGGACTAGGCTTCAGGGAGCAGTTCTTC
CASSMGLGFREQFF
>TRBV30|TRBJ1-1|few|-
TGTGCCTGGAGTGTATCTGGCAGGGCGAACACTGAAGCTTTCTTT
CAWSVSGRANTEAFF
>TRBV23-1|TRBJ2-7|once|TRBD2
TGCGCCAGCCTGACTAGCGGGAGGTCCGAGGTAGACGAGCAGTACTTC
CASLTSGRSEVDEQYF
>TRBV4-1|TRBJ2-7|-|TRBD2
TGCGCCAGCAGCCCCGCGGGAGCCCACGAGCAGTACTTC
CASSPAGAHEQYF
>TRBV7-8|TRBJ2-7|once|TRBD2
TGTGCCAGCAGCCTGGGGACTAGCGGAACATACTTGTTTGAGCAGTACTTC
CASSLGTSGTYLFEQYF
>TRBV2|TRBJ2-1|-|TRBD2
TGTGCCACCGGACTAGCGGACTACAATGAGCAGTTCTTC
CATGLADYNEQFF
>TRBV4-3|TRBJ2-5|-|TRBD2
TGCGCCAGCAGCCAAGTGACTAGCGGGGGCCGTCCCGAGACCCAGTACTTC
CASSQVTSGGRPETQYF
>TRBV19|TRBJ1-3|-|-
TGTGCCAGTAGTACCATATCTACAGCCCCGCTCTTTGGAAACACCATATATTTT
CASSTISTAPLFGNTIYF
>TRBV7-2|TRBJ2-1|-|-
TGTGCCAGCAGCTTAAGAGGGAATGAGCAGTTCTTC
CASSLRGNEQFF
>TRBV5-1|TRBJ1-1|-|TRBD1
TGCGCCAGCAGTCTTTCGGACCCGGGACAGGGAAGGGAAGCTTTCTTT
CASSLSDPGQGREAFF
>TRBV9|TRBJ2-5|few|-
TGTGCCAGCAGCGTATCGGGGGATTGGACCCAGTACTTC
CASSVSGDWTQYF
>TRBV5-1|TRBJ1-1|-|-
TGCGCCAGCAGCTTGTCAGGGTTCACTGAAGCTTTCTTT
CASSLSGFTEAFF
>TRBV29-1|TRBJ2-3|-|TRBD1
TGCAGCGTTGAGGGGGGACAGGGGGCAGATACGCAGTATTTT
CSVEGGQGADTQYF
>TRBV18|TRBJ2-1|-|TRBD1
TGTGCCAGCTCACCACCACAGGGGCGTGTGGTTGAGCAGTTCTTC
CASSPPQGRVVEQFF
>TRBV6-6|TRBJ2-1|-|-
TGTGCCAGCAGTTCACAGAGGGGGAATGAGCAGTTCTTC
CASSSQRGNEQFF
>TRBV19|TRBJ2-3|-|TRBD2
TGTGCCAGTAGTATAGATTCAGCGGGGGCGGGGGCAGATACGCAGTATTTT
CASSIDSAGAGADTQYF